The T cell receptor beta chain described here comes from a study of T cell responses to AZD1222 COVID-19 vaccine. Study-wide results and limits: Spike-specific TCRs gained breadth and depth after people received two AZD1222 doses. All repertoire sampling was performed exclusively after the peak T cell response.

For this clone: Its specificity is not known.

The repertoire was sequenced with immunoSEQ multiplex PCR; TCRdb's copy has only in-frame clones and lacks some. Of 200,000 to 250,000 clones detected, about 92% appear once; the ten largest clones hold more than 0.8%. Germline lookup yields CDR1 MNHEY and CDR2 SVGEGT. CDR3 length: 14 amino acids. V was cut by 4 bases and J by 5 bases, with 14 bases left in between. The V call is TRBV6-2 or TRBV6-3, the J call TRBJ1-1; D gene unclear. The material was peripheral blood, obtained on day 0 of MenACWY control vaccination. The TCR sequence derives from an adult in good health. The CDR3: CASSSGLRWTEAFF. The CDR3 DNA follows: TGTGCCAGCAGTTCCGGGCTTAGGTGGACTGAAGCTTTCTTT.